This T cell receptor (beta chain) was recovered during a study of beta chain features in type 1 diabetes. Of the isolated RNA, all was reverse transcribed, and so the sequenced material was expressed TCRB transcripts. TCRdb's table, derived via immunoSEQ multiplex PCR, lists solely in-frame clones and lacks some. The table lists approximately 150,000 clones, 7.5% to 9.5% of them singletons. Germline values: CDR1 SEHNR, CDR2 FQNEAQ (reference sequence). The V end was cut by 2 bases, the J end by 6 bases, with 18 bases between. The CDR3 spans 16 residues. This sequence originates from a woman in her late teens or twenties in good health. This chain joins TRBV7-9 and TRBJ2-3; D might be TRBD1 (5 bases). Input material: central memory CD4+ T cells from blood. The CDR3 region has the DNA TGTGCCAGCAGCTTACGGGCACAGGTCACCGGGGATACGCAGTATTTT. Its translation: CASSLRAQVTGDTQYF.